The sequence of this T cell receptor beta chain was determined in a study of blood T cells in healthy people across ages. Per-sample PBMC isolation yielded at least 6.5 million cells. Extraction of total RNA produced a minimum of 5 micrograms from each sample. A J-beta primer mix and a sample-barcoded 5' primer were used in a second PCR of roughly 6 to 11 cycles. One entry per CDR3 protein results from TCRdb running MiXCR on the 5' RACE reads. The sample has fewer than 2,000,000 distinct CDR3 sequences; roughly 32% are singletons. The sequenced material came from blood. This receptor was identified in a woman in her twenties or thirties in good health.

CDR3 coding DNA: TGTGCTAGTGGTTTAGGGAACGAGCAGTACTTC. Its translation: CASGLGNEQYF. The V call is TRBV12-5, the J call TRBJ2-7, with D hard to call. From germline, CDR1 is LGHNT and CDR2 FRNRAP. The length of the CDR3 is 11 residues. V lost 3 bases and J lost 5, with 5 bases in between. The full variable domain, with the rest looked up from reference TRBV12-5 and TRBJ2-7, is DARVTQTPRHKVTEMGQEVTMRCQPILGHNTVFWYRQTMMQGLELLAYFRNRAPLDDSGMPKDRFSAEMPDATLATLKIQPSEPRDSAVYFCASGLGNEQYFGPGTRLTVT.